This is a list of T cell receptor beta chains from one sample in a study of blood T cell repertoires in COVID-19. Profiled with immunoSEQ multiplex PCR; TCRdb holds only in-frame clones, not every one. The sample records about 64,000 clones, about 88% being singletons. The sample was peripheral blood. All receptors derive from a woman aged 55-69 years with COVID-19, enrolled during active disease. CDR3s include the opening cysteine and the closing phenylalanine or tryptophan. A D gene is named only where the DNA matches it firmly.

J gene: TRBJ1-1; V gene: TRBV30; D gene: TRBD1; CDR3 DNA: TGTGCCTGGAGTCTGACAGGGGGAGAAACTGAAGCTTTCTTT; CDR3 protein: CAWSLTGGETEAFF
J gene: TRBJ1-3; V gene: TRBV19; D gene: .; CDR3 DNA: TGTGCCAGTAGTCCGCCCCAGGGCATCTCTGGAAACACCATATATTTT; CDR3 protein: CASSPPQGISGNTIYF
J gene: TRBJ2-1; V gene: TRBV19; D gene: TRBD2; CDR3 DNA: TGTGCCAGTAGTGCCCGACTAGCGGGGGATCACTACAATGAGCAGTTCTTC; CDR3 protein: CASSARLAGDHYNEQFF
J gene: TRBJ2-1; V gene: TRBV6-5; D gene: .; CDR3 DNA: TGTGCCAGCAGTACAGGGAGATCGCAGTTCTTC; CDR3 protein: CASSTGRSQFF
J gene: TRBJ1-4; V gene: TRBV30; D gene: TRBD1; CDR3 DNA: TGTGCCTGGAGTGTGGGACAGGGGGCCGAAAAACTGTTTTTT; CDR3 protein: CAWSVGQGAEKLFF
J gene: TRBJ1-2; V gene: TRBV2; D gene: .; CDR3 DNA: TGTGCCAGCAGCCTCCTGGGCAGCGGACTCTATGGCTACACCTTC; CDR3 protein: CASSLLGSGLYGYTF
J gene: TRBJ1-3; V gene: TRBV28; D gene: .; CDR3 DNA: TGTGCCAGCAGTTTATTCCCACAGGGACCCTCTGGAAACACCATATATTTT; CDR3 protein: CASSLFPQGPSGNTIYF
J gene: TRBJ2-3; V gene: TRBV4-2; D gene: .; CDR3 DNA: TGTGCCAGCAGCCAAGACCCCGGGGGAGGAGGAGATACGCAGTATTTT; CDR3 protein: CASSQDPGGGGDTQYF
J gene: TRBJ1-5; V gene: TRBV3-1/TRBV3-2; D gene: .; CDR3 DNA: TGTGCCAGCAGCCGCCACTACCTCAGTCAGCCCCAGCATTTT; CDR3 protein: CASSRHYLSQPQHF
J gene: TRBJ2-2; V gene: TRBV19; D gene: TRBD1; CDR3 DNA: TGTGCCAGTAGCTTAACGGGACAGGCACAGATCGGGGAGCTGTTTTTT; CDR3 protein: CASSLTGQAQIGELFF
J gene: TRBJ2-3; V gene: TRBV10-2; D gene: TRBD2; CDR3 DNA: TGCGCCAGCAGTGACGAGACTAGCTTGGCTACGCAGTATTTT; CDR3 protein: CASSDETSLATQYF
J gene: TRBJ1-2; V gene: TRBV2; D gene: TRBD1; CDR3 DNA: TGTGCCAGCAGTCCCCGGGACAGGGGCATCTATGGCTACACCTTC; CDR3 protein: CASSPRDRGIYGYTF
J gene: TRBJ2-7; V gene: TRBV12-3/TRBV12-4; D gene: .; CDR3 DNA: TGTGCCAGCAGTGAGGGTTCGCGCGACGAGCAGTACTTC; CDR3 protein: CASSEGSRDEQYF
J gene: TRBJ1-1; V gene: TRBV7-9; D gene: .; CDR3 DNA: TGTGCCAGCAGCTCCCTGAGTGAGAACACTGAAGCTTTCTTT; CDR3 protein: CASSSLSENTEAFF
J gene: TRBJ2-7; V gene: TRBV29-1; D gene: .; CDR3 DNA: TGCAGCGCTGCAGGGGATCCCTACGAGCAGTACTTC; CDR3 protein: CSAAGDPYEQYF
J gene: TRBJ2-1; V gene: TRBV12-5; D gene: .; CDR3 DNA: TGTGCTAGTGGTTTGTCCTTTGAGCAGTTCTTC; CDR3 protein: CASGLSFEQFF
J gene: TRBJ2-5; V gene: TRBV4-3; D gene: TRBD2; CDR3 DNA: TGCGCCAGCAGCCGGACTAGCGGCATGGAGACCCAGTACTTC; CDR3 protein: CASSRTSGMETQYF